This T cell receptor (beta chain) is drawn from a study of Ad26.COV2.S vaccination and SARS-CoV-2 variants. Regarding the study as a whole: Spike-specific CD8+ and CD4+ T cell responses reportedly showed substantial breadth after vaccination. Individuals receiving vaccine had higher spike-specific TCR breadth than placebo recipients did.

Treatment here: roughly 19 received Ad26.COV2.S at low or high dose, single or two shots; about 5 received placebo; per-sample allocation not given. Specimens were obtained on day 63 following the first vaccine or placebo injection. Sequencing was performed with immunoSEQ multiplex PCR; in TCRdb, only in-frame clones are kept and a portion is missing. The sample holds roughly 350,000 clones, about 88% seen once. On this clone itself: Its antigen is currently unknown.

The source of this sequence is a person between 18 and 60 years old who received the Ad26.COV2.S COVID-19 vaccine or a placebo. Sequencing used peripheral blood, obtained in a trial of Ad26.COV2.S vaccine versus placebo.

Here the CDR3 reads CSVGRDPSYEQYF. The DNA of the CDR3 is TGCAGCGTTGGTCGGGACCCCTCCTACGAGCAGTACTTC. The V call is TRBV29-1, the J call TRBJ2-7, with D perhaps TRBD1 or TRBD2 (5 bases each). Per the germline V gene, CDR1 is SQVTM and CDR2 is ANQGSEA. Trimming pared 4 bases from V and 0 bases from J, leaving 10 bases between. The CDR3 is 13 amino acids.